Listed here are 20 T cell receptor beta chains from one sample, sequenced in a study of type 1 regulatory T cells. Antigens of these TCRs are unknown. In TCRdb, the reads were re-called with MiXCR into one record per CDR3 protein. The sample records around 62,000 distinct CDR3 sequences, roughly three fifths being singletons. Sequenced sample: cultured T cells, either the whole culture or a sorted T cell fraction (not recorded which). This sample's subset: Tr1-enriched cell product generated in vitro against host alloantigens. Receptors were obtained from a human donor in good health.

This clonotype was detected only a few times. V and J are TRBV2 and TRBJ1-1; tentatively, D is TRBD1 (5 bases). The CDR3 spans 13 residues. Trimming pared 4 bases from V and 4 bases from J, leaving 10 bases between. Germline CDR1 and CDR2: SNHLY and FYNNEI. DNA of the CDR3: TGTGCCAGCAGTGCCGAGGGGAGCACTGAAGCTTTCTTT. Translating gives CASSAEGSTEAFF. The complete variable domain, with remaining parts taken from reference TRBV2 and TRBJ1-1, reads EPEVTQTPSHQVTQMGQEVILRCVPISNHLYFYWYRQILGQKVEFLVSFYNNEISEKSEIFDDQFSVERPDGSNFTLKIRSTKLEDSAMYFCASSAEGSTEAFFGQGTRLTVV.

The genes are TRBV7-6 and TRBJ1-1; 7 bases agree with TRBD1. The CDR3 is 14 amino acids. Per the germline V gene, CDR1 is SGHVS and CDR2 is FNYEAQ. J gave up 7 bases and V 1 base, and 6 bases lay outside the gene matches. The CDR3 nucleotides read TGTGCCAGCAGCTTAGATGCAGGGGGGCGTGAAGCTTTCTTT. Its protein product is CASSLDAGGREAFF. The entire variable domain, with the rest obtained from reference TRBV7-6 and TRBJ1-1, is as follows: GAGVSQSPRYKVTKRGQDVALRCDPISGHVSLYWYRQALGQGPEFLTYFNYEAQQDKSGLPNDRFSAERPEGSISTLTIQRTEQRDSAMYRCASSLDAGGREAFFGQGTRLTVV.

The gene calls are TRBV7-2 and TRBJ2-5, with a tentative D call TRBD1 (5 bases). Trimming took 3 bases from V and 6 from J, leaving 11 bases between them. Germline V gene data show CDR1 as SGHTA and CDR2 as FQGNSA. The CDR3 sequence is 13 residues long. The chain's CDR3 is CASSLRQGQTQYF. CDR3 coding DNA: TGTGCCAGCAGCTTGCGGCAGGGTCAGACCCAGTACTTC.

The J gene is TRBJ1-5, the V gene TRBV2; D might be TRBD1 (6 bases). Trimming took 4 bases from V and 2 from J, leaving 12 bases between them. The CDR3 extends over 15 amino acids. CDR1 is SNHLY and CDR2 is FYNNEI in the germline V gene. DNA for the CDR3: TGTGCCAGCAGTGTGCAGGGGTCTGGCAATCAGCCCCAGCATTTT. This sequence encodes CASSVQGSGNQPQHF.

This clonotype was detected only a few times. V is TRBV5-1 and J is TRBJ2-3; D assignment may be TRBD1 or TRBD2 (5 bases each). CDR3 length: 14 residues. V lost 4 bases, J lost 6 bases, and 15 bases lay in between. Looked up from germline, CDR1 is SGHRS and CDR2 is YFSETQ. CDR3 loop: CASSPDTEGDTQYF. CDR3 bases: TGCGCCAGCAGCCCGGACACAGAGGGGGATACGCAGTATTTT.

This clonotype is labeled as medium-sized. The rearrangement joins TRBV4-3 to TRBJ1-1; D gene unclear. There are 16 residues in the CDR3. V dropped 1 base and J dropped 3 bases, with 15 bases sitting between them. In germline, CDR1 is LGHNA, CDR2 YSLEER. In DNA, the CDR3 is TGCGCCAGCAGCCAAGGGTTGGGGTTTGGGGACACTGAAGCTTTCTTT. It codes for CASSQGLGFGDTEAFF.

The genes are TRBV15 and TRBJ2-3, with D possibly being TRBD1 (5 bases). Germline CDR1 reads LNHNV; CDR2 reads YYDKDF (reference sequence). The CDR3 covers 14 residues. V shed 5 bases and J shed 0 bases, with 9 bases lying between them. CDR3 sequence: CATSLGASTDTQYF. DNA for the CDR3: TGTGCCACCAGCCTAGGGGCTAGCACAGATACGCAGTATTTT.

The CDR3 sequence: CSVRRKALNTEAFF. The CDR3 DNA sequence: TGCAGCGTCCGCAGGAAAGCTCTGAACACTGAAGCTTTCTTT. J is TRBJ1-1 and V is TRBV29-1; D not resolved. Germline values: CDR1 SQVTM, CDR2 ANQGSEA. The CDR3 loop spans 14 amino acids. The V end was cut by 6 bases, the J end by 0 bases, with 14 bases between.

The chain combines TRBV12-5 with TRBJ2-5; D is perhaps TRBD1 (6 bases). V lost 3 bases, J lost 5 bases, and 10 bases lay in between. The germline V gene has CDR1 LGHNT and CDR2 FRNRAP. The CDR3 runs to 13 residues. DNA of the CDR3: TGTGCTAGTGGTTTTCAGGGGATCGAGACCCAGTACTTC. It encodes CASGFQGIETQYF.

The V call is TRBV20-1, the J call TRBJ2-1; TRBD2 matches at 10 bases. The V segment lost 3 bases and the J segment 9 bases; nucleotides outside the gene matches: 11. The CDR3 extends over 15 amino acids. CDR1 and CDR2 from the germline V gene are DFQATT and SNEGSKA (reference sequence). This chain's CDR3 is CSASESGRAGFEQFF. DNA for the CDR3: TGCAGTGCTAGTGAGAGCGGGAGGGCCGGGTTTGAGCAGTTCTTC.

Relative to its sample, this clonotype is medium-sized. CDR3 in amino acids: CSANRGIQETQYF. The CDR3 nucleotides read TGCAGTGCTAATCGGGGAATCCAAGAGACCCAGTACTTC. V is TRBV20-1 and J is TRBJ2-5; possible D gene TRBD2, 5 bases. CDR1 and CDR2 from the germline V gene are DFQATT and SNEGSKA (reference sequence). Trimming took 4 bases from V and 1 from J, leaving 10 bases between them. The CDR3 extends over 13 amino acids.

This chain uses TRBV10-3 with TRBJ2-7, with a tentative D call TRBD2 (5 bases). From germline, CDR1 is ENHRY and CDR2 SYGVKD. This CDR3 region has 11 residues. Trimming removed 10 bases from V and 3 bases from J, with 10 bases in between. The CDR3 nucleotides read TGTGCCACCGGCGCGGGCTACGAGCAGTACTTC. Protein sequence: CATGAGYEQYF.

This clonotype was detected only a few times. This chain's CDR3 is CASSLRAGPDTQYF. CDR3 sequence (DNA): TGTGCCAGCAGCTTACGGGCGGGACCAGATACGCAGTATTTT. The rearrangement uses TRBV7-8 and TRBJ2-3, with D maybe TRBD2 (6 bases). Trimming pared 2 bases from V and 4 bases from J, leaving 10 bases between. CDR1 and CDR2 (germline): SGHVS, FQNEAQ. This CDR3 is 14 amino acids long. The full variable domain, its missing parts supplied by reference TRBV7-8 and TRBJ2-3, is GAGVSQSPRYKVAKRGQDVALRCDPISGHVSLFWYQQALGQGPEFLTYFQNEAQLDKSGLPSDRFFAERPEGSVSTLKIQRTQQEDSAVYLCASSLRAGPDTQYFGPGTRLTVL.

This clonotype was counted between two and nine times. This sequence joins TRBV9 and TRBJ2-7; 10 bases line up with TRBD2. This CDR3 is 18 amino acids long. Losses at the gene ends were 3 bases for V and 4 bases for J; bases not matched to a gene: 16. Germline CDR1 and CDR2: SGDLS and YYNGEE. The CDR3 region has the DNA TGTGCCAGCAGCGAGGGGGCCAATCTGCCGGGACTAGCGTACGAGCAGTACTTC. Amino acid sequence: CASSEGANLPGLAYEQYF.

This clonotype was picked up a small number of times. This chain connects TRBV27 to TRBJ2-7, with TRBD2 matching 14 bases. The V gene end was trimmed by 6 bases and the J gene end by 6 bases; junction bases not matched to a gene: 13. This CDR3 is 17 amino acids long. Germline V gene sequence: CDR1 MNHEY, CDR2 SMNVEV (reference sequence). The CDR3 coding sequence is TGTGCCAGCAGCGACTTCGCGGGACTAGCGGGAGTTGGCGAGCAGTACTTC. This encodes CASSDFAGLAGVGEQYF.

The V call is TRBV12-3 or TRBV12-4, the J call TRBJ1-5; D gene uncertain. V lost 7 bases, J lost 2 bases, and 9 bases lay in between. This CDR3 has 13 residues. This chain's CDR3 is CASTVTGNQPQHF. The DNA for the CDR3 is TGTGCCAGCACCGTTACAGGCAATCAGCCCCAGCATTTT.

This clonotype was counted a few times. V gene TRBV2 combines with J gene TRBJ1-1, with TRBD1 as a possible D gene (5 bases). The CDR3 covers 15 residues. Trimming took off 8 bases at V and 0 bases at J, with 16 bases between the two ends. From germline, CDR1 is SNHLY and CDR2 FYNNEI. CDR3 DNA sequence: TGTGCCAGCGACCCCCAGGGTAGGATGAACACTGAAGCTTTCTTT. Its translation is CASDPQGRMNTEAFF.

The J gene is TRBJ2-5, the V gene TRBV19, with D maybe TRBD1 (6 bases). The CDR3 is 15 amino acids. With 5 bases removed from V and 2 bases from J, the gap between germline ends came to 15 bases. The germline CDR1 and CDR2 sequences are LNHDA and SQIVND (reference sequence). CDR3 nucleotides: TGTGCCAGTAGTGGGGGTACAGGGATACAAGAGACCCAGTACTTC. The encoded protein is CASSGGTGIQETQYF.

V is TRBV5-1 and J is TRBJ2-1; tentative D call: TRBD2 (6 bases). The CDR3 has 14 residues. V was cut by 5 bases and J by 4 bases, with 13 bases left in between. Germline assignment: CDR1 SGHRS and CDR2 YFSETQ. DNA for the CDR3: TGCGCCAGCAGGGTAGCGGAGACATACAATGAGCAGTTCTTC. Translating it yields CASRVAETYNEQFF.

The genes are TRBV5-6 and TRBJ1-5, with 10 bases identical to TRBD1. J gave up 3 bases and V 4 bases, and 13 bases lay outside the gene matches. The CDR3 covers 18 residues. Germline lookup yields CDR1 SGHDT and CDR2 YYEEEE. Written as DNA, the CDR3 is TGTGCCAGCAGCCCGGGACAGGGGAGGCTTCATTCCAATCAGCCCCAGCATTTT. As protein: CASSPGQGRLHSNQPQHF.